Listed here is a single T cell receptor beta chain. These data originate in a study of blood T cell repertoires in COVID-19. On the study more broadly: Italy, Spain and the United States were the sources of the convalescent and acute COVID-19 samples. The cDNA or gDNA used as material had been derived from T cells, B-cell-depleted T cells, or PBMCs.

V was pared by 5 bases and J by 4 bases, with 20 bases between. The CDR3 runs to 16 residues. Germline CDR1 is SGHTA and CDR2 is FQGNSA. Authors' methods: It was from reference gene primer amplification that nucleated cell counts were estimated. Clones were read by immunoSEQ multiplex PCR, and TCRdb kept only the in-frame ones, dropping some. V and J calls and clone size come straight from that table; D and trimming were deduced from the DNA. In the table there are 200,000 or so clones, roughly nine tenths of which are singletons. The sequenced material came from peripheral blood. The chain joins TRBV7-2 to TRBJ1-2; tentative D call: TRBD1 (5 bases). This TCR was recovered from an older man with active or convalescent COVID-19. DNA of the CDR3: TGTGCCAGCAGCGCGCGTAAGGACACCCTCGGCTATGGCTACACCTTC. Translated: CASSARKDTLGYGYTF.